This T cell receptor (beta chain) was sequenced for a study of Ad26.COV2.S vaccination and SARS-CoV-2 variants. Study-level findings and limits: Spike-specific TCR breadth was greater after Ad26.COV2.S than placebo. After vaccination, reports described spike-specific CD8+ and CD4+ T cell responses as showing substantial breadth.

TCRdb's copy holds only in-frame clones and misses some; the assay was immunoSEQ multiplex PCR. The table lists 430,000 or so clones, about nine tenths of them singletons. Within the sample, this clone is medium-sized. Its antigen remains unidentified. V was cut by 8 bases and J by 0 bases, with 14 bases left in between. The CDR3 has 15 amino acids. The germline gives CDR1 MGHDK, CDR2 SYGVNS. The treatment denotes: approximately 18 received Ad26.COV2.S at low or high dose, single or two shots; roughly 5 received placebo; per-sample allocation not given. Specimens were obtained on day 63 following the first vaccine or placebo injection.

The sequence came from a person aged 18-60 years who received the Ad26.COV2.S COVID-19 vaccine or a placebo. This specimen consisted of peripheral blood, obtained in a trial of Ad26.COV2.S vaccine versus placebo. The chain combines TRBV25-1 with TRBJ1-3; D is uncertain. CDR3 nucleotides: TGTGCCAGCGCACCATTCGCCGACTCTGGAAACACCATATATTTT. Amino acid sequence: CASAPFADSGNTIYF.